This T cell receptor (beta chain) was identified in a study of blood T cell repertoires in COVID-19. Study as a whole: The United States, Italy and Spain provided the acute and convalescent COVID-19 samples. T cells, B-cell-depleted T cells, or PBMCs provided the cDNA or gDNA that served as material.

Original methodology: Amplification from reference gene primers served as the basis for estimated nucleated cell counts. Using immunoSEQ multiplex PCR, the repertoire was profiled, and TCRdb retains in-frame clones only, with some absent. The V and J calls and clone size were taken over from that table, and D and trimming were inferred from the DNA. Among about 140,000 clones listed, around nine tenths were seen once. This clonotype was sampled from a woman in her forties or fifties with acute or convalescent COVID-19. The sequenced sample was peripheral blood.

The CDR3 protein is CASSPRQGRKNTEAFF. CDR3 in DNA: TGTGCCAGCAGTCCCAGACAGGGAAGGAAGAACACTGAAGCTTTCTTT. The chain carries TRBV2 and TRBJ1-1, with 7 bases fitting TRBD1. The V segment lost 5 bases and the J segment 1 base; nucleotides outside the gene matches: 10. The CDR3 length is 16 residues. Germline V CDR1 and CDR2: SNHLY, FYNNEI.